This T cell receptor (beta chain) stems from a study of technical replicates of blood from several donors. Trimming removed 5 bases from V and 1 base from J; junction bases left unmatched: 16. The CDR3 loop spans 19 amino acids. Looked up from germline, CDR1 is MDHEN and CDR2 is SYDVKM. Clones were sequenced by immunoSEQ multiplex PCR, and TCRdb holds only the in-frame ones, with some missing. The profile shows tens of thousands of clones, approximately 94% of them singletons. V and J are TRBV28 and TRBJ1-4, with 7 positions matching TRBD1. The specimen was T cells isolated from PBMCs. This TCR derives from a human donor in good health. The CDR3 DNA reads TGTGCCAGCAGTCCCCTAGAGACAGGGCGCGCAATAACTAATGAAAAACTGTTTTTT. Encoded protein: CASSPLETGRAITNEKLFF.